These T cell receptor beta chains were read from a single sample in a study of cytomegalovirus exposure and HLA in healthy donors. The assay was immunoSEQ multiplex PCR, and TCRdb's table has in-frame clones only and misses some. The sample contains more than 75,000 clones, approximately 74% of which appear only once. The sample comprised PBMCs. Receptors were obtained from a man aged 35-49 years in good health and CMV-seropositive. Each CDR3 is given with its conserved first and last residue. Each record gives: CDR3 DNA, CDR3 protein, J gene, clone size, D gene, V gene. The D gene is left open where the match is weak. Size is omitted from some rows. Given values are once, few, many or a class for expanded clones.

TGTGCCAGCAGTTTATGGGGGCAGGGCAATCAGCCCCAGCATTTT CASSLWGQGNQPQHF TRBJ1-5 NA NA TRBV27
TGTGCCAGCAGCCTAGGGGGGGGACTAGCGGACTACGAGCAGTACTTC CASSLGGGLADYEQYF TRBJ2-7 NA TRBD2 TRBV5-6
TGTGCCAGCAGTACAACGAACACCGGGGAGCTGTTTTTT CASSTTNTGELFF TRBJ2-2 NA NA TRBV27
TGTGCCAGCAGCCAAGAGGTCAGGGCCACTAACTATGGCTACACCTTC CASSQEVRATNYGYTF TRBJ1-2 NA NA TRBV4-2
TGTGCCAGCAGTGAAGGACAGGGGGCATGGGAGACCCAGTACTTC CASSEGQGAWETQYF TRBJ2-5 NA TRBD1 TRBV2
TGTGCCAGCAGTTTATCGACACCGTACCAAGAGACCCAGTACTTC CASSLSTPYQETQYF TRBJ2-5 NA NA TRBV28
TGTGCCAGTAAGGACAGGGACCAGCCCCAGCATTTT CASKDRDQPQHF TRBJ1-5 NA TRBD1 TRBV19
TGTGCCAGCAATCCTTACGAGCAGTACTTC CASNPYEQYF TRBJ2-7 NA NA TRBV6-1
TGTGCCAGCAGCCCCATGGGGGGAGCCTACGAGCAGTACTTC CASSPMGGAYEQYF TRBJ2-7 NA NA TRBV27
TGTGCCAGCAGCTCCACCGGGACAGACTCACAAGCTTTCTTT CASSSTGTDSQAFF TRBJ1-1 NA TRBD1 TRBV7-2
TGTGCCAGCAGCCTGGGGACTAGCGGGAGGACAGATACGCAGTATTTT CASSLGTSGRTDTQYF TRBJ2-3 few TRBD2 TRBV11-3
TGTGCCAGCAGTTCGTACAGGGGCACGGCCAATCAGCCCCAGCATTTT CASSSYRGTANQPQHF TRBJ1-5 NA TRBD1 TRBV28
TGTGCCAGCAGTGTTCCAGCGGGAGGGCCCGGGGAGCTGTTTTTT CASSVPAGGPGELFF TRBJ2-2 NA TRBD2 TRBV2
TGCAGCGTTGGGTCTCTCTCCCTTACCATAGCAACCTACAATGAGCAGTTCTTC CSVGSLSLTIATYNEQFF TRBJ2-1 few NA TRBV29-1
TGTGCCACCAGCAGATTTAGGACAGGGCGTACACCCCTCCACTTT CATSRFRTGRTPLHF TRBJ1-6 NA TRBD1 TRBV15
TGTGCCAGCAGTTCTGGGGCTGGGACTGAAGCTTTCTTT CASSSGAGTEAFF TRBJ1-1 NA NA TRBV27
TGTGCCAGCAGCTTAACGGGAGGGTCTTCCTACGAGCAGTACTTC CASSLTGGSSYEQYF TRBJ2-7 few TRBD2 TRBV7-3
TGTGCCAGCAGCTGGGGCGGGAGACAAGAGACCCAGTACTTC CASSWGGRQETQYF TRBJ2-5 NA TRBD2 TRBV11-2
TGTGCCAGCAGCGACCGGGGGGCGGCTGAAAAACTGTTTTTT CASSDRGAAEKLFF TRBJ1-4 NA NA TRBV11-2
TGTGCCTGGAGTGTAAACCGGGGAGGGGGCACAGATACGCAGTATTTT CAWSVNRGGGTDTQYF TRBJ2-3 NA TRBD2 TRBV30
TGTGCCAGTAGTGCCGGGACTAGCGGGAGGGGAGAGCAGTTCTTC CASSAGTSGRGEQFF TRBJ2-1 NA TRBD2 TRBV19
TGTGCCAGCAGTGAATCGGGGGGACGGGAGCAGTACTTC CASSESGGREQYF TRBJ2-7 few TRBD2 TRBV2
TGTGCCAGCAGGTCGACTAGCGGGGGGGAAGAGACCCAGTACTTC CASRSTSGGEETQYF TRBJ2-5 NA TRBD2 TRBV2
TGTGCCAGCAGCTCATCTCCCTGGGCAGGCCCTAACTATGGCTACACCTTC CASSSSPWAGPNYGYTF TRBJ1-2 NA NA TRBV7-9
TGTGCCAGCAGCCCGGGGGGGGGCACCGGGGAGCTGTTTTTT CASSPGGGTGELFF TRBJ2-2 NA TRBD2 TRBV6-5
TGTGCCAGCCAAGCGGGGGGGACTTTCAAAAAACTGTTTTTT CASQAGGTFKKLFF TRBJ1-4 few NA TRBV21-1
TGTGCCTGGAGTTCGACAGGGAGGCCCTACGAGCAGTACTTC CAWSSTGRPYEQYF TRBJ2-7 NA NA TRBV30
TGTGCCAGCAGCCCGGACAGGGGATTAGGGGGCTACACCTTC CASSPDRGLGGYTF TRBJ1-2 NA TRBD1 TRBV4-2
TGTGCCTGGAGTTCATCACGGGGTGGAGGCCACTATGGCTACACCTTC CAWSSSRGGGHYGYTF TRBJ1-2 NA NA TRBV30
TGTGCCAGCAGTTTGACGGGAGGGCCGGGAGAGCAGTACTTC CASSLTGGPGEQYF TRBJ2-7 NA TRBD2 TRBV28
TGCGCCAGCTCGGGGACTGGTAGCACAGATACGCAGTATTTT CASSGTGSTDTQYF TRBJ2-3 NA NA TRBV5-1
TGTGCCAGCAACTCCCTAGGGGGACAACCTTCCTACAATGAGCAGTTCTTC CASNSLGGQPSYNEQFF TRBJ2-1 NA NA TRBV28
TGCGCCAGCAGCCAGGCGGGGTACGAGCAGTACTTC CASSQAGYEQYF TRBJ2-7 once NA TRBV4-1
TGTGCCAGCAGCTTCGGGCGGGAGGACTACGAGCAGTACTTC CASSFGREDYEQYF TRBJ2-7 NA TRBD2 TRBV5-4
TGTGCCAGCAGCTTATTTTACAGTCGGCTAGCGGTCCACGAGCAGTACTTC CASSLFYSRLAVHEQYF TRBJ2-7 NA TRBD2 TRBV7-2
TGCGCCAGCAGCCATGCGGACTTGAACACTGAAGCTTTCTTT CASSHADLNTEAFF TRBJ1-1 NA NA TRBV4-1
TGTGCCATCGGGGAAGACAGGGGAGGCACTAATGAAAAACTGTTTTTT CAIGEDRGGTNEKLFF TRBJ1-4 NA TRBD1 TRBV10-3
TGTGCCAGCAGTGCCGGGGAGTATCAGCCCCAGCATTTT CASSAGEYQPQHF TRBJ1-5 NA NA TRBV2
TGTGCCAGCAGCTTGGAGGGACAGGGTCTCTATGGCTACACCTTC CASSLEGQGLYGYTF TRBJ1-2 NA TRBD1 TRBV5-8
TGCGCCAGCAGCCAAGATCCACGCACCTACGAGCAGTACTTC CASSQDPRTYEQYF TRBJ2-7 NA NA TRBV4-1
TGTGCCAGCAGCCAAGATCTATTGGGAATAGGGGCAGATACGCAGTATTTT CASSQDLLGIGADTQYF TRBJ2-3 NA NA TRBV4-2
TGCGCCAGCAGCCAAGAGGGCCAGCCCCAGCATTTT CASSQEGQPQHF TRBJ1-5 NA NA TRBV4-1
TGTGCCAGCAGTGCCGGGACAGGGGTCGCAGATACGCAGTATTTT CASSAGTGVADTQYF TRBJ2-3 NA TRBD1 TRBV6-4
TGTGCCAGCAGCCGGTACTATGGCTACACCTTC CASSRYYGYTF TRBJ1-2 few NA TRBV7-2
TGTGCCAGCAGTGCGGGGGCTGGGGCCAACGTCCTGACTTTC CASSAGAGANVLTF TRBJ2-6 NA NA TRBV6-1
TGTGCCAGCATTCGGGACTCTAACTATGGCTACACCTTC CASIRDSNYGYTF TRBJ1-2 once NA TRBV2
TGCGCCAGCAGGAGGGCCGAGGGAGATACGCAGTATTTT CASRRAEGDTQYF TRBJ2-3 NA NA TRBV5-1
TGTGCCAGCAGCCCAGAGGGGGTTGGGGGTCATCAGCCCCAGCATTTT CASSPEGVGGHQPQHF TRBJ1-5 once NA TRBV7-8
TGTGCCAGTAGGACCGGACAGACGATGGCAAATCAGCCCCAGCATTTT CASRTGQTMANQPQHF TRBJ1-5 once NA TRBV19